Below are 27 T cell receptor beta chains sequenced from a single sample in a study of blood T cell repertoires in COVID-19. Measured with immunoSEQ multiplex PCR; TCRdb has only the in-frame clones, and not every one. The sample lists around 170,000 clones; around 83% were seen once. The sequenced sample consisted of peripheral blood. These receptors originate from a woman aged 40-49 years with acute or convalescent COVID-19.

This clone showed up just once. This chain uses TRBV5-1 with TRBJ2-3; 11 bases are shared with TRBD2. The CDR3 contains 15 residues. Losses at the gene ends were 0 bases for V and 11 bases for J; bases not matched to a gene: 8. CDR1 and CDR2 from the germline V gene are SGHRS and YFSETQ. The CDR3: CASSLAGVAGGRQYF. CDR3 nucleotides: TGCGCCAGCAGCTTGGCCGGGGTAGCGGGGGGGCGGCAGTATTTT.

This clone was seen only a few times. DNA for the CDR3: TGTGCCACCAGTGATGTAAACAGGGAAGAGCAGTACTTC. Translating it yields CATSDVNREEQYF. The chain joins TRBV24-1 to TRBJ2-7; TRBD1 is a possible D gene (6 bases). From germline, CDR1 is KGHDR and CDR2 SFDVKD. The CDR3 is made up of 13 amino acids. V dropped 3 bases and J dropped 7 bases, with 12 bases sitting between them.

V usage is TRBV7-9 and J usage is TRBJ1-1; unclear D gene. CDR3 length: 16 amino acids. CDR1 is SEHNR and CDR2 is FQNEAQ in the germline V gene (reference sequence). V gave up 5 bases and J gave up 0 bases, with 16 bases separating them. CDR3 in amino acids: CASSLGVGRMNTEAFF. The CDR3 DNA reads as TGTGCCAGCAGCCTTGGGGTCGGGAGAATGAACACTGAAGCTTTCTTT.

The CDR3 reads CASSYDRVGEQFF. The CDR3 DNA is TGTGCCAGCAGCTACGACAGGGTTGGTGAGCAGTTCTTC. The V call is TRBV5-8, the J call TRBJ2-1; 7 positions agree with TRBD1. The V and J ends lost 3 bases and 9 bases, in that order; junction bases with no gene match: 6. This CDR3 is 13 amino acids long. Per germline, CDR1 SGHTS and CDR2 YDEGEE.

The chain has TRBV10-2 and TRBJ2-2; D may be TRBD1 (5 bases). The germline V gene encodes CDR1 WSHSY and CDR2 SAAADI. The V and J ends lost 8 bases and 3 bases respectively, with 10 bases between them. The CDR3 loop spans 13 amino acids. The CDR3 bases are TGCGCCAGCGGAAGGGGCGACACCGGGGAGCTGTTTTTT. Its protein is CASGRGDTGELFF.

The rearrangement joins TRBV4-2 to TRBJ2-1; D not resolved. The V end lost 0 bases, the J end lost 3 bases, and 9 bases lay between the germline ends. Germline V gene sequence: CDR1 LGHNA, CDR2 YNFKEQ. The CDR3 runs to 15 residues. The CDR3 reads CASSQESRSYNEQFF. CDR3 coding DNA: TGTGCCAGCAGCCAAGAGTCCCGGAGCTACAATGAGCAGTTCTTC.

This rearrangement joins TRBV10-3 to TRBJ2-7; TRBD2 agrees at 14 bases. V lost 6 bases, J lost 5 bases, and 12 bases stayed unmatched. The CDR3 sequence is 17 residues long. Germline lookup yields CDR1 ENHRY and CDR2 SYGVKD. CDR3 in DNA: TGTGCCATCAGGCCGGGACTAGCGGGAGCGGGGAGAAACGAGCAGTACTTC. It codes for CAIRPGLAGAGRNEQYF.

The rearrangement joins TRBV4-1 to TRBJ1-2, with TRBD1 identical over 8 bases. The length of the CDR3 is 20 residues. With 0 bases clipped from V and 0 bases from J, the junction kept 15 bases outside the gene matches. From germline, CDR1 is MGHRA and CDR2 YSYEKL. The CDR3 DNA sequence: TGCGCCAGCAGCCAAGAAAAACGGGCCAGGGGGCCCCTACCTAACTATGGCTACACCTTC. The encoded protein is CASSQEKRARGPLPNYGYTF.

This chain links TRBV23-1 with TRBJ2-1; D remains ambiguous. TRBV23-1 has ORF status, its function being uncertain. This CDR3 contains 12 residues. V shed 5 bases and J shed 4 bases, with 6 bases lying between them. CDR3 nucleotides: TGCGCCAGCAGTATGCGGTACAATGAGCAGTTCTTC. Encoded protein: CASSMRYNEQFF.

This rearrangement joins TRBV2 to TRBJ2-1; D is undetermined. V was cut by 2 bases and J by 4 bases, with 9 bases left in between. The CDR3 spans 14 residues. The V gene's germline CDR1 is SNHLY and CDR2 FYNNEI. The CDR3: CASSELGGYNEQFF. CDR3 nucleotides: TGTGCCAGCAGTGAACTAGGTGGTTACAATGAGCAGTTCTTC.

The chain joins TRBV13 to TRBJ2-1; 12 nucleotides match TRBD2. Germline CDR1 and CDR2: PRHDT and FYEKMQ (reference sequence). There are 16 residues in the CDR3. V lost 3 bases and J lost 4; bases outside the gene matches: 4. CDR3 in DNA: TGTGCCAGCAGCTTCGGGACTAGCGGGTCGTACAATGAGCAGTTCTTC. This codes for CASSFGTSGSYNEQFF. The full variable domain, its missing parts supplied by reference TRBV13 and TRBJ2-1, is AAGVIQSPRHLIKEKRETATLKCYPIPRHDTVYWYQQGPGQDPQFLISFYEKMQSDKGSIPDRFSAQQFSDYHSELNMSSLELGDSALYFCASSFGTSGSYNEQFFGPGTRLTVL.

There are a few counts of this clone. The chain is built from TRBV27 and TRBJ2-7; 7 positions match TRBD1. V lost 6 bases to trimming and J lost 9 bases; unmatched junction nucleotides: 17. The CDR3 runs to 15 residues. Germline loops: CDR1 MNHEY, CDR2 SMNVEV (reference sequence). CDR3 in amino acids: CASSDGTVSLRGQYF. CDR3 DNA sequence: TGTGCCAGCAGCGACGGGACAGTGAGCCTACGAGGGCAGTACTTC.

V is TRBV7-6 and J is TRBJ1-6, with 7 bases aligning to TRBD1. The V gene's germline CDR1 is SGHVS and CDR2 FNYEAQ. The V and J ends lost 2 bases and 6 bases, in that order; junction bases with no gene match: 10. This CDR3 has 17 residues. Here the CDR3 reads CASSLNRGRGGNSPLHF. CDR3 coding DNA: TGTGCCAGCAGCTTAAACAGGGGCCGAGGGGGTAATTCACCCCTCCACTTT.

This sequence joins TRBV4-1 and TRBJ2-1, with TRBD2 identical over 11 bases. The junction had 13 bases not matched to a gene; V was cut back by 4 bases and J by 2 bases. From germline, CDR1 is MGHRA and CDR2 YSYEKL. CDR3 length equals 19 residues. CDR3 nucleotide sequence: TGCGCCAGCAGCCCCCATGATAGCGGGGGGGCCAGGACCTACAATGAGCAGTTCTTC. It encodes CASSPHDSGGARTYNEQFF.

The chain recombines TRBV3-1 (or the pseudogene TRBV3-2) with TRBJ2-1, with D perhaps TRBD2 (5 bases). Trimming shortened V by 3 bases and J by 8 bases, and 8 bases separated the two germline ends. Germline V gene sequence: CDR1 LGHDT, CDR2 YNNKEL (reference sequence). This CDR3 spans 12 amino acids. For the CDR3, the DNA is TGTGCCAGCAGCCACGGGCGGGATGAGCAGTTCTTC. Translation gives CASSHGRDEQFF.

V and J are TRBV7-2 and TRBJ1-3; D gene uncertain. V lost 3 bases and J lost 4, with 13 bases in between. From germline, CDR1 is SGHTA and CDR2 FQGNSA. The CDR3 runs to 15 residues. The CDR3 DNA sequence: TGTGCCAGCAGCTTCACTTGGGCCGCCGGAAACACCATATATTTT. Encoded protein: CASSFTWAAGNTIYF.

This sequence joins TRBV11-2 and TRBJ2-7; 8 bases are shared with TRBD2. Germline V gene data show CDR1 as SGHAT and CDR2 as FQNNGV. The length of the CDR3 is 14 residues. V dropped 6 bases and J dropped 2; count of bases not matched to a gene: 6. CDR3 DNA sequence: TGTGCCAGCAGGTCAGCGGGAGTTACCTACGAGCAGTACTTC. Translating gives CASRSAGVTYEQYF.

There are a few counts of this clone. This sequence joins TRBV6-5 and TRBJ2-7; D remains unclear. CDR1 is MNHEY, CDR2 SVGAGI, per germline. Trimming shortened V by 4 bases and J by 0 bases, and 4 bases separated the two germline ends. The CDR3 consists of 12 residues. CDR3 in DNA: TGTGCCAGCAGTTCTACCTCCTACGAGCAGTACTTC. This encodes CASSSTSYEQYF.

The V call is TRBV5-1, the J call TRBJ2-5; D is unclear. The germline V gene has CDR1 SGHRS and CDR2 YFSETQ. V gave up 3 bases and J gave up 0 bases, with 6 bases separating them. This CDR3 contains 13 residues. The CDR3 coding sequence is TGCGCCAGCAGCTCGAGAGACCAAGAGACCCAGTACTTC. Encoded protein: CASSSRDQETQYF.

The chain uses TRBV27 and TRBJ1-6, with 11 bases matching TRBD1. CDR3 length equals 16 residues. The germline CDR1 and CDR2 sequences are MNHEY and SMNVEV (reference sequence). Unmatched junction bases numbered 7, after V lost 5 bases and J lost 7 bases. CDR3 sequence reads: CASSPGTGGRNSPLHF. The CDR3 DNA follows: TGTGCCAGCAGTCCCGGGACAGGGGGAAGGAATTCACCCCTCCACTTT.

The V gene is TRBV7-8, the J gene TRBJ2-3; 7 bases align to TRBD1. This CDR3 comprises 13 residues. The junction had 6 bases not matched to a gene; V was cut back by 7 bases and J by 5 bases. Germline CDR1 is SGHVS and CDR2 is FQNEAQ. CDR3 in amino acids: CASTTGAEDTQYF. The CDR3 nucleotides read TGTGCCAGCACAACAGGGGCGGAAGATACGCAGTATTTT.

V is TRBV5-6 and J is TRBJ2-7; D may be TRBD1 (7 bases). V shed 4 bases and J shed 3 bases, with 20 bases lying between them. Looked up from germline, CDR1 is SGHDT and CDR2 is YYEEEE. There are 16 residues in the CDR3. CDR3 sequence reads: CASSSGGWDSIYEQYF. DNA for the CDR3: TGTGCCAGCAGCAGCGGAGGGTGGGACAGTATCTACGAGCAGTACTTC.

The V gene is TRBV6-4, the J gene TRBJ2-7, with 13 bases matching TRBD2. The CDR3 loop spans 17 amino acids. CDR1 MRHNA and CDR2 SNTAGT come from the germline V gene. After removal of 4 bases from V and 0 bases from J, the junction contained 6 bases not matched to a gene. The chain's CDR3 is CASSGPGLAGDSYEQYF. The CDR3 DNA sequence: TGTGCCAGCAGTGGCCCTGGACTAGCGGGGGACTCCTACGAGCAGTACTTC.

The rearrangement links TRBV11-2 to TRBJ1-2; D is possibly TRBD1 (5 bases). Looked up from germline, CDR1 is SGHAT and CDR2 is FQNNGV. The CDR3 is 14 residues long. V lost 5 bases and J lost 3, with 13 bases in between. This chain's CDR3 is CASSPTGGDYGYTF. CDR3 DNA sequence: TGTGCCAGCAGCCCGACCGGGGGAGACTATGGCTACACCTTC. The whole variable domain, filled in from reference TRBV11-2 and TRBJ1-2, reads EAGVAQSPRYKIIEKRQSVAFWCNPISGHATLYWYQQILGQGPKLLIQFQNNGVVDDSQLPKDRFSAERLKGVDSTLKIQPAKLEDSAVYLCASSPTGGDYGYTFGSGTRLTVV.

The CDR3, as DNA: TGCGCCAGCAGTGAACGCAGGGACTACGAGCAGTACTTC. The encoded protein is CASSERRDYEQYF. This chain joins TRBV5-1 and TRBJ2-7, with a weak D call TRBD1 (5 bases). Germline V gene data show CDR1 as SGHRS and CDR2 as YFSETQ. The CDR3 consists of 13 residues. V was shortened by 5 bases and J by 3 bases, with 12 bases between the two germline ends.

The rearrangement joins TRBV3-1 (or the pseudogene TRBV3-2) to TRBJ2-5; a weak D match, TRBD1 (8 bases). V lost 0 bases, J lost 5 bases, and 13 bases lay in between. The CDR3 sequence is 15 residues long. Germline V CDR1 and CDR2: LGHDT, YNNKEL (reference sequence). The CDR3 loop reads CASSQENRGGETQYF. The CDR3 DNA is TGTGCCAGCAGCCAAGAGAACAGGGGGGGCGAGACCCAGTACTTC.

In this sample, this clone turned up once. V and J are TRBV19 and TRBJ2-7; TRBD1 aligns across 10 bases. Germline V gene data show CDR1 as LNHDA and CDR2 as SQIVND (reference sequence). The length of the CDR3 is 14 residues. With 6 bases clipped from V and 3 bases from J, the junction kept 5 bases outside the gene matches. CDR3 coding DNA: TGTGCCAGTAGCCCAGGGACAGGGGACTACGAGCAGTACTTC. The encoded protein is CASSPGTGDYEQYF.